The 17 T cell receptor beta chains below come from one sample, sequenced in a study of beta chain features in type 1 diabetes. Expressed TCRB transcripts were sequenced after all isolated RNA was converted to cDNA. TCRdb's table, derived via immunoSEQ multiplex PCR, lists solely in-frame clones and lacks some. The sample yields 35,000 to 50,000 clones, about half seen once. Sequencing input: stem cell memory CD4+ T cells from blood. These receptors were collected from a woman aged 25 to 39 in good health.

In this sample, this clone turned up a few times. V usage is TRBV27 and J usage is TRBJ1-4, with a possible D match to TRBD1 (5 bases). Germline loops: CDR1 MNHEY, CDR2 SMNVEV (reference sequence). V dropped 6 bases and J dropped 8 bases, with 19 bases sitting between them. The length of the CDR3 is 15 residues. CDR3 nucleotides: TGTGCCAGCAGAGCGACAGCCGCCCAGGGCGAAAAACTGTTTTTT. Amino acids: CASRATAAQGEKLFF.

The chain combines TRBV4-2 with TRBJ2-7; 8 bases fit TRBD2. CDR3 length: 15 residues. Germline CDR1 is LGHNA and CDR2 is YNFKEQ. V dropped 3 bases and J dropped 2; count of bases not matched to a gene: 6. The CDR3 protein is CASSQGTGGTYEQYF. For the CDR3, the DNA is TGTGCCAGCAGCCAGGGAACGGGAGGGACCTACGAGCAGTACTTC.

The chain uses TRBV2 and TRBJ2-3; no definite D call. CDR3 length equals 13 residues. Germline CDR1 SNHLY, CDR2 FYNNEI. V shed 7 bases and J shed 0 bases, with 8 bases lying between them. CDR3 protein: CASTLRSTDTQYF. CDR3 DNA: TGTGCCAGCACTCTGCGTAGCACAGATACGCAGTATTTT.

CDR3 protein: CASTSGRIADTQYF. The CDR3 DNA follows: TGTGCCAGTACTAGCGGGAGGATAGCAGATACGCAGTATTTT. The chain links TRBV19 to TRBJ2-3, with 11 bases matching TRBD2. Germline V CDR1 and CDR2: LNHDA, SQIVND (reference sequence). J lost 4 bases, V lost 7 bases, and 4 bases had no gene match. The CDR3 is made up of 14 amino acids. The complete variable domain, with remaining parts taken from reference TRBV19 and TRBJ2-3, reads DGGITQSPKYLFRKEGQNVTLSCEQNLNHDAMYWYRQDPGQGLRLIYYSQIVNDFQKGDIAEGYSVSREKKESFPLTVTSAQKNPTAFYLCASTSGRIADTQYFGPGTRLTVL.

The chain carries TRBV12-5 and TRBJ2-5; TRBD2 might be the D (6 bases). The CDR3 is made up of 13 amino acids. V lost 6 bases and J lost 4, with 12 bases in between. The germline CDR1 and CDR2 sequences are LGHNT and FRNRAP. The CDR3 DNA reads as TGTGCTAGTGGACTCCAGGGAGGAGAGACCCAGTACTTC. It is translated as CASGLQGGETQYF.

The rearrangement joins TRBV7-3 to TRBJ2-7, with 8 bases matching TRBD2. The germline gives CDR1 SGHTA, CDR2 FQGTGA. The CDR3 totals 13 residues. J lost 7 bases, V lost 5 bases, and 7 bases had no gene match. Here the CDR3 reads CASSHGRGREQYF. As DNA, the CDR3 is TGTGCCAGCAGCCACGGGAGGGGGAGAGAGCAGTACTTC.

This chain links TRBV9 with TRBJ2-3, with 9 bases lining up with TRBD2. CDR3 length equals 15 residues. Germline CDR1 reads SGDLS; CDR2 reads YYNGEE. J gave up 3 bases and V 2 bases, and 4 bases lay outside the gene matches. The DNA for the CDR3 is TGTGCCAGCAGCGTCACTAGCGGGCGGACAGATACGCAGTATTTT. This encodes CASSVTSGRTDTQYF.

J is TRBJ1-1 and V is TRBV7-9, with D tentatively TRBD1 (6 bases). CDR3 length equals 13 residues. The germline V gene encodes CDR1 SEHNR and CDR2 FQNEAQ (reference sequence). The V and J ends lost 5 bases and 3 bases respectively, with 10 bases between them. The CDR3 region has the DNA TGTGCCAGCAGCAACAGGGTCGACACTGAAGCTTTCTTT. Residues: CASSNRVDTEAFF.

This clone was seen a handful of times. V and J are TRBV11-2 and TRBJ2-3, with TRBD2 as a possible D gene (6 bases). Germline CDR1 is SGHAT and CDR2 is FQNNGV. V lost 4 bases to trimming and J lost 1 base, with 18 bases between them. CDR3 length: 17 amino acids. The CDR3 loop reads CASSSLTSFVGTDTQYF. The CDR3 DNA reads TGTGCCAGCAGCTCCTTAACTAGCTTCGTGGGCACAGATACGCAGTATTTT.

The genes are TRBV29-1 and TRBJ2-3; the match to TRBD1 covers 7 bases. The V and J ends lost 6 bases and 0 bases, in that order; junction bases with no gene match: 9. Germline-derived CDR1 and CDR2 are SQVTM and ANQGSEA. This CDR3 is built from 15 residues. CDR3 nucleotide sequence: TGCAGCGTCAAACCGGGACAGCTGAGCACAGATACGCAGTATTTT. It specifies CSVKPGQLSTDTQYF.

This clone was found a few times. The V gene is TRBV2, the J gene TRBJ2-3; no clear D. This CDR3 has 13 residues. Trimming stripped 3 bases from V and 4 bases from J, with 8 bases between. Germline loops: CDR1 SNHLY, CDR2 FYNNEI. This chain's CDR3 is CASSDYSADTQYF. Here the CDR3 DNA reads TGTGCCAGCAGTGACTACTCCGCAGATACGCAGTATTTT.

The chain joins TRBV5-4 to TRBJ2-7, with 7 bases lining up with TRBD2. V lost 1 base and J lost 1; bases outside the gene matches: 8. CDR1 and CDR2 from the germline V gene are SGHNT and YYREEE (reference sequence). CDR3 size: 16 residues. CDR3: CASSLFGGSKSYEQYF. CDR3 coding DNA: TGTGCCAGCAGCTTGTTCGGCGGGAGTAAGTCCTACGAGCAGTACTTC.

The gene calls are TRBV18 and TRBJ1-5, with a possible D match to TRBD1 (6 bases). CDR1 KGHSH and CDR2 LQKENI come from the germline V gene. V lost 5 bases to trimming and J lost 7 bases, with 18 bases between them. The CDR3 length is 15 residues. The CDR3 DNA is TGTGCCAGCTCATCCTTACAGGGACGTTACCAGCCCCAGCATTTT. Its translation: CASSSLQGRYQPQHF.

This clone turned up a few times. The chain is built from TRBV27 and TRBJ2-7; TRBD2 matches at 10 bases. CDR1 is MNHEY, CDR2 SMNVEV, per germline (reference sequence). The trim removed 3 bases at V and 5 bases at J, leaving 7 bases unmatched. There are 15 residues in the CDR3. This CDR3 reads CASSLWLAGAHEQYF. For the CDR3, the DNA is TGTGCCAGCAGTTTGTGGCTAGCGGGAGCCCACGAGCAGTACTTC.

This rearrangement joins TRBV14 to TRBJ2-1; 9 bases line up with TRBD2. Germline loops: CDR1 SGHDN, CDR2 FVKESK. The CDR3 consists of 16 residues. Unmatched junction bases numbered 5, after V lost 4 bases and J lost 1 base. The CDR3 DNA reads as TGTGCCAGCAGCCTATTAGCGGGAGTTTCCTACAATGAGCAGTTCTTC. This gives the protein CASSLLAGVSYNEQFF.

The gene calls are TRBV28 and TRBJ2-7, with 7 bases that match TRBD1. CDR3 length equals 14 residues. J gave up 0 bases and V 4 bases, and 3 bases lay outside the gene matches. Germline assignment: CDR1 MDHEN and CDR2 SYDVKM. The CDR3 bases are TGTGCCAGCAGTTCCGGACAGGCCTCCTACGAGCAGTACTTC. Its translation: CASSSGQASYEQYF.

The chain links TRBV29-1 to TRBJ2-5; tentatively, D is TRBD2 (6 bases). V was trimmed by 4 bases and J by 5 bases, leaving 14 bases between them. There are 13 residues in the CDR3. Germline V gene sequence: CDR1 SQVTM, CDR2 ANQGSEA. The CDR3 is CSVAVGGGETQYF. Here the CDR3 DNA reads TGCAGCGTTGCAGTGGGGGGAGGCGAGACCCAGTACTTC. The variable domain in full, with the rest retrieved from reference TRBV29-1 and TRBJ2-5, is SAVISQKPSRDICQRGTSLTIQCQVDSQVTMMFWYRQQPGQSLTLIATANQGSEATYESGFVIDKFPISRPNLTFSTLTVSNMSPEDSSIYLCSVAVGGGETQYFGPGTRLLVL.